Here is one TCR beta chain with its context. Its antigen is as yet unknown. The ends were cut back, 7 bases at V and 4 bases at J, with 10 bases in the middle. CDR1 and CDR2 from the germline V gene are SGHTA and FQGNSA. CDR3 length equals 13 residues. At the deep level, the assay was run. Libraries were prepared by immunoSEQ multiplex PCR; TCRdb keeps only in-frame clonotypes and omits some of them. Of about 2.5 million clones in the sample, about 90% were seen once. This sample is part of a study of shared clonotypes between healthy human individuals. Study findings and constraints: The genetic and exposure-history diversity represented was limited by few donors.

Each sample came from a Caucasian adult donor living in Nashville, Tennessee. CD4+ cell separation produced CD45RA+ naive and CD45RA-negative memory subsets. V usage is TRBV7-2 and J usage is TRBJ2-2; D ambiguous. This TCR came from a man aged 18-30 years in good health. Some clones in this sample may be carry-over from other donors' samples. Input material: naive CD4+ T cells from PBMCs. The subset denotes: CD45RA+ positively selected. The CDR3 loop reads CASNGLGTGELFF. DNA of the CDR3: TGTGCCAGCAACGGCCTTGGCACCGGGGAGCTGTTTTTT.